The 2 T cell receptor beta chains below were found in one sample sequenced in a study of PD-1 blockade in classical Hodgkin lymphoma. The time point denotes: newly diagnosed, previously untreated cHL patient sample. Sequencing used immunoSEQ multiplex PCR; TCRdb keeps in-frame clones, though not all of them. The repertoire includes approximately 70,000 clones, nearly 95% of them detected once, and roughly 2.5% sits in the top ten. Sequenced input: peripheral blood mononuclear cells (PBMCs). These receptors all stem from a human donor with classical Hodgkin lymphoma.

This chain connects TRBV5-6 to TRBJ1-2, with a possible D match to TRBD1 (6 bases). The CDR3 has 15 residues. Between the trimmed V and J ends, which lost 5 bases and 0 bases, there was a span of 14 bases. Germline CDR1 SGHDT, CDR2 YYEEEE. The CDR3 nucleotides read TGTGCCAGCAGGTCCGGACAGCTTACTAACTATGGCTACACCTTC. It codes for CASRSGQLTNYGYTF.

The V and J genes are TRBV7-2 and TRBJ2-7; D remains ambiguous. The germline CDR1 and CDR2 sequences are SGHTA and FQGNSA. The CDR3 spans 12 residues. V gave up 4 bases and J gave up 7 bases, with 11 bases separating them. CDR3 DNA: TGTGCCAGCAGCTCCTATCATGGGGAGCAGTACTTC. It is translated as CASSSYHGEQYF.